The present entry profiles one T cell receptor beta chain with its context. This record comes from a study of blood T cell repertoires in COVID-19. Participants had their cohort set by participant-reported clinical history. Exposed enrollees had met someone with a PCR-confirmed or clinician-diagnosed COVID-19 case at some point within the 2 weeks before study entry. Authors' methods: Reference gene primer amplification yielded estimated nucleated cell counts. Here immunoSEQ multiplex PCR was the method, and the copy in TCRdb shows in-frame clones only, minus some. V and J calls and clone size follow that table, whereas D and trimming were derived from the DNA. Of some 190,000 clones in the sample, approximately 80% were seen once. The V gene lost 0 bases and the J gene lost 7 bases, with 15 bases spanning the gap. Per the germline V gene, CDR1 is SQVTM and CDR2 is ANQGSEA. The CDR3 extends over 15 amino acids.

The source is a man between 60 and 70 years old who had been exposed to COVID-19. Sequencing used PBMCs or T cells enriched from blood (not recorded which). J is TRBJ2-2 and V is TRBV29-1; D is perhaps TRBD1 (5 bases). The CDR3 coding sequence is TGCAGCGTTGAAGACTCTCTAGGGGTGGGCGGGGAGCTGTTTTTT. Translating it yields CSVEDSLGVGGELFF.